The 15 T cell receptor beta chains below come from one sample, sequenced in a study of cytomegalovirus exposure and HLA in healthy donors. It was with 60 Vbeta and 13 Jbeta primers that the PCR ran. Profiled with immunoSEQ multiplex PCR; TCRdb holds only in-frame clones, not every one. The sample consists of about 130,000 clones, around three quarters of them appearing once. The specimen was PBMCs. The receptors stem from a male donor in good health and CMV-seronegative.

V gene TRBV9 combines with J gene TRBJ2-1, with TRBD1 matching over 8 bases. The CDR3 loop spans 15 amino acids. The ends lost 1 base at V and 6 bases at J; junction bases unmatched: 6. Germline lookup yields CDR1 SGDLS and CDR2 YYNGEE. The CDR3: CASSVSRGPSNEQFF. The DNA for the CDR3 is TGTGCCAGCAGCGTAAGCAGGGGGCCCTCCAATGAGCAGTTCTTC.

V is TRBV9 and J is TRBJ2-5; tentative D call: TRBD1 (6 bases). CDR1 and CDR2 (germline): SGDLS, YYNGEE. The CDR3 length is 14 residues. V was trimmed by 3 bases and J by 0 bases, leaving 9 bases between them. The CDR3 nucleotides read TGTGCCAGCAGCGACGGACAGAACCAAGAGACCCAGTACTTC. As protein: CASSDGQNQETQYF.

CDR3: CASSSRGQQPNTGELFF. For the CDR3, the DNA is TGTGCCAGCAGCTCAAGGGGCCAGCAACCGAACACCGGGGAGCTGTTTTTT. This chain uses TRBV7-6 with TRBJ2-2; D is perhaps TRBD1 (5 bases). The germline V gene encodes CDR1 SGHVS and CDR2 FNYEAQ. This CDR3 has 17 residues. The V and J ends lost 4 bases and 0 bases respectively, with 15 bases between them.

Details on this clone: The sample carries other DNA sequences with the same CDR3. The rearrangement joins TRBV6-5 to TRBJ2-7; 9 nucleotides align to TRBD1. Trimming removed 0 bases from V and 4 bases from J; junction bases left unmatched: 1. The CDR3 sequence is 14 residues long. Germline CDR1 and CDR2: MNHEY and SVGAGI. CDR3 in DNA: TGTGCCAGCAGTTACTCGGACAGGGGTTACGAGCAGTACTTC. Translating it yields CASSYSDRGYEQYF.

This clone was seen only once. The V and J genes are TRBV5-6 and TRBJ2-7; D is uncertain. The CDR3 extends over 14 amino acids. The germline CDR1 and CDR2 sequences are SGHDT and YYEEEE. Trimming shortened V by 4 bases and J by 0 bases, and 11 bases separated the two germline ends. The CDR3 loop is CASSPGSPSYEQYF. The CDR3 DNA reads TGTGCCAGCAGCCCCGGTTCCCCCTCCTACGAGCAGTACTTC.

The J gene is TRBJ2-5, the V gene TRBV7-2; weak D call: TRBD2 (5 bases). This CDR3 region has 15 residues. The V gene's germline CDR1 is SGHTA and CDR2 FQGNSA. Trimming left V 2 bases short and J 7 bases short, with 17 bases between. The CDR3 DNA follows: TGTGCCAGCAGCTTATGGGCGGAGGTCCGTGGGACCCAGTACTTC. Translating gives CASSLWAEVRGTQYF.

This clone was seen only once. The rearrangement links TRBV30 to TRBJ2-5; tentatively, D is TRBD2 (6 bases). The V gene's germline CDR1 is GTSNPN and CDR2 SVGIG (reference sequence). Trimming took off 5 bases at V and 5 bases at J, with 18 bases between the two ends. The CDR3 length is 14 residues. The CDR3 bases are TGTGCCTGGTCCCTACGGGCGGGGAGGGAGACCCAGTACTTC. Translating gives CAWSLRAGRETQYF.

A remark on this clone: Different DNA sequences within this sample yield the same CDR3. CDR3 region: CASSRGQGTYEQYF. The CDR3 DNA is TGTGCCAGCAGCCGAGGACAGGGTACCTACGAGCAGTACTTC. This chain links TRBV7-2 with TRBJ2-7; 8 nucleotides align to TRBD1. The CDR3 sequence is 14 residues long. Unmatched junction bases numbered 5, after V lost 5 bases and J lost 2 bases. CDR1 is SGHTA, CDR2 FQGNSA, per germline.

This chain uses TRBV11-3 with TRBJ2-5; the D is unclear. Trimming removed 1 base from V and 5 bases from J, with 14 bases in between. The CDR3 loop spans 15 amino acids. Germline assignment: CDR1 SGHNT and CDR2 YENEEA. CDR3 coding DNA: TGTGCCAGCAGCTTAGGTCCCCAAAACGGGGAGACCCAGTACTTC. Translation gives CASSLGPQNGETQYF.

This clone has just a few counts. The chain employs TRBV4-3 and TRBJ1-1; no reliable D call. The CDR3 totals 14 residues. V lost 4 bases and J lost 10, with 19 bases in between. CDR1 is LGHNA, CDR2 YSLEER, per germline. The DNA of the CDR3 is TGCGCCAGCAGCCCAAGCCCTAATCGCCGGGGAGCTTTCTTT. Protein sequence: CASSPSPNRRGAFF.

The chain uses TRBV7-9 and TRBJ2-1; 12 nucleotides line up with TRBD1. CDR1 and CDR2 from the germline V gene are SEHNR and FQNEAQ (reference sequence). The V gene end was trimmed by 5 bases and the J gene end by 9 bases; junction bases not matched to a gene: 8. This CDR3 has 15 amino acids. The CDR3 here is CASSDTGTGGGEQFF. The CDR3 DNA follows: TGTGCCAGCAGCGACACCGGGACAGGGGGCGGTGAGCAGTTCTTC. Together with reference TRBV7-9 and TRBJ2-1, the CDR3 gives the full variable domain: DTGVSQNPRHKITKRGQNVTFRCDPISEHNRLYWYRQTLGQGPEFLTYFQNEAQLEKSRLLSDRFSAERPKGSFSTLEIQRTEQGDSAMYLCASSDTGTGGGEQFFGPGTRLTVL.

The V gene is TRBV9, the J gene TRBJ2-3; 7 bases line up with TRBD1. V was clipped by 5 bases and J by 1 base; unmatched bases: 10. The CDR3 totals 16 residues. The germline CDR1 and CDR2 sequences are SGDLS and YYNGEE. CDR3 sequence: CASSRLQGHRTDTQYF. In nucleotides, the CDR3 is TGTGCCAGCAGTCGCCTACAGGGGCATCGCACAGATACGCAGTATTTT.

The chain recombines TRBV2 with TRBJ2-3, with TRBD2 matching 10 bases. CDR3 length equals 14 residues. Germline assignment: CDR1 SNHLY and CDR2 FYNNEI. The CDR3 is CARGTSGGTDTQYF. Here the CDR3 DNA reads TGTGCGAGGGGAACTAGCGGGGGCACAGATACGCAGTATTTT. Based on the CDR3 plus reference TRBV2 and TRBJ2-3, the full variable domain is EPEVTQTPSHQVTQMGQEVILRCVPISNHLYFYWYRQILGQKVEFLVSFYNNEISEKSEIFDDQFSVERPDGSNFTLKIRSTKLEDSAMYFCARGTSGGTDTQYFGPGTRLTVL.

The chain links TRBV11-2 to TRBJ2-5; D gene unclear. The ends were cut back, 3 bases at V and 4 bases at J, with 12 bases in the middle. There are 14 residues in the CDR3. CDR1 and CDR2 (germline): SGHAT, FQNNGV. CDR3 nucleotides: TGTGCCAGCAGCTTTTCTGGCGGCAGAGAGACCCAGTACTTC. Protein sequence: CASSFSGGRETQYF.

The rearrangement joins TRBV6-1 to TRBJ2-7; 10 bases agree with TRBD2. Per the germline V gene, CDR1 is MNHNS and CDR2 is SASEGT. With V trimmed by 4 bases and J by 1 base, 4 bases remained unmatched. The length of the CDR3 is 15 residues. CDR3: CASSGSGGTSYEQYF. Written as DNA, the CDR3 is TGTGCCAGCAGTGGTAGCGGGGGGACATCCTACGAGCAGTACTTC.